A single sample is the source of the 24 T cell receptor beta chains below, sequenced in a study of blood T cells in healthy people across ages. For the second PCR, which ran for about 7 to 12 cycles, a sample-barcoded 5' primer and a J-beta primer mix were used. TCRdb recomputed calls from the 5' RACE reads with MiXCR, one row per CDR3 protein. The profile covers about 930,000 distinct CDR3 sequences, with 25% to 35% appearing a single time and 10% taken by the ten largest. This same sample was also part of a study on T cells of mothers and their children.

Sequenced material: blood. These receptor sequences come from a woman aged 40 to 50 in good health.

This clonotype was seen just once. CDR3 nucleotides: TGCGCCAGCAGCTTAATTGGGCACATCAGCACAGATACGCAGTATTTT. The encoded protein is CASSLIGHISTDTQYF. The rearrangement links TRBV5-1 to TRBJ2-3, with no clear D. Trimming took off 2 bases at V and 0 bases at J, with 13 bases between the two ends. The CDR3 is 16 residues long. Germline-derived CDR1 and CDR2 are SGHRS and YFSETQ.

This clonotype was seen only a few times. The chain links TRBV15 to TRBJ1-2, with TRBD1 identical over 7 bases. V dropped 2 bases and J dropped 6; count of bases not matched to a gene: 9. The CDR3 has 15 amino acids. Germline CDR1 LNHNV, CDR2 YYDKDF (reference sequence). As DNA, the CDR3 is TGTGCCACCAGCAGACCCGGTGACAGGGAAGATGGCTACACCTTC. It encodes CATSRPGDREDGYTF.

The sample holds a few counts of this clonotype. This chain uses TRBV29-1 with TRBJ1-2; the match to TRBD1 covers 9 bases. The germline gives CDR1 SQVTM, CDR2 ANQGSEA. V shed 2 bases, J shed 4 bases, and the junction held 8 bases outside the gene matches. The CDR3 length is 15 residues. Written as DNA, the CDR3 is TGCAGCGTTGAACCGAGGACAGGGGAAGGCTATGGCTACACCTTC. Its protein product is CSVEPRTGEGYGYTF.

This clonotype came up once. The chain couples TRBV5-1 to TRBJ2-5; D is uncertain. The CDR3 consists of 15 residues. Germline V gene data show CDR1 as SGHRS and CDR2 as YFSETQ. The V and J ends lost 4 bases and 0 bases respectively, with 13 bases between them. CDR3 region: CASSPELPNQETQYF. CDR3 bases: TGCGCCAGCAGCCCAGAACTGCCCAACCAAGAGACCCAGTACTTC. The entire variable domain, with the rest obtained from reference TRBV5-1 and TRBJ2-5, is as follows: KAGVTQTPRYLIKTRGQQVTLSCSPISGHRSVSWYQQTPGQGLQFLFEYFSETQRNKGNFPGRFSGRQFSNSRSEMNVSTLELGDSALYLCASSPELPNQETQYFGPGTRLLVL.

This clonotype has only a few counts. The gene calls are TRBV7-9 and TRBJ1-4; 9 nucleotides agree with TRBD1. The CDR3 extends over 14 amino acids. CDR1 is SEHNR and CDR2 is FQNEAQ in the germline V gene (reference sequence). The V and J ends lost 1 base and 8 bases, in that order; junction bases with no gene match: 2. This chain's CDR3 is CASSLGTGVEKLFF. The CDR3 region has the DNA TGTGCCAGCAGCTTAGGGACAGGGGTCGAAAAACTGTTTTTT.

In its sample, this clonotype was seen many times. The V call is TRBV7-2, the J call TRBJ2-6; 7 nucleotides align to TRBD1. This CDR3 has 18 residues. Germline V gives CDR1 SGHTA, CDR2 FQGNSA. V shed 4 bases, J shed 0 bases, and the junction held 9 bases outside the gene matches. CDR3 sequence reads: CASSSRTGHISGANVLTF. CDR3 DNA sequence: TGTGCCAGCAGCTCCCGGACAGGACATATCTCTGGGGCCAACGTCCTGACTTTC.

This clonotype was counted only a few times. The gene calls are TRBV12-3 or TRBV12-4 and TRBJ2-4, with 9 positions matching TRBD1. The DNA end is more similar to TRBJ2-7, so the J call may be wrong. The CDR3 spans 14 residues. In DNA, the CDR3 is TGTGCCAGCAGTAGACAGGGGGAGTTGAACGAGCAGTACTTC. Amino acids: CASSRQGELNEQYF.

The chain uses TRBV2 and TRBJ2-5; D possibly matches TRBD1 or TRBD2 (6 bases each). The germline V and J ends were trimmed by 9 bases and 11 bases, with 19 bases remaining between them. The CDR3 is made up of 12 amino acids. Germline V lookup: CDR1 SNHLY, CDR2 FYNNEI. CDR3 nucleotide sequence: TGTGCCAGAACCTACCGGGGGCGTGAGCAGTACTTC. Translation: CARTYRGREQYF.

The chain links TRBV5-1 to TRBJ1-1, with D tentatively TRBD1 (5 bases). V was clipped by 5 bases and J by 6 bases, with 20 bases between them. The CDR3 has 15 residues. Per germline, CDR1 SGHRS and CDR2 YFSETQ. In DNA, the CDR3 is TGCGCCAGCAGGCAGGGTTCCCTGAATCAGGCTGAAGCTTTCTTT. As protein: CASRQGSLNQAEAFF.

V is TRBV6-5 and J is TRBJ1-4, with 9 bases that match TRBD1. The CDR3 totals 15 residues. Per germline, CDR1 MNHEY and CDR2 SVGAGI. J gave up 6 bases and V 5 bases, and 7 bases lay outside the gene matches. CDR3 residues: CASSKNGDRDEKLFF. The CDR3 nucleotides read TGTGCCAGCAGTAAAAACGGGGACAGGGATGAAAAACTGTTTTTT.

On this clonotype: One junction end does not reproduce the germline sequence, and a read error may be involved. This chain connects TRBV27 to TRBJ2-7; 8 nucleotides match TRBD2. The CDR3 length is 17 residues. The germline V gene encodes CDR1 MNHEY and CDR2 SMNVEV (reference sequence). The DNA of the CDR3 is TGTGCCTGCAGTTTATCGGGTCAGGGACTAGTGCCCTACGAGCAGTACTTC. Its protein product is CACSLSGQGLVPYEQYF.

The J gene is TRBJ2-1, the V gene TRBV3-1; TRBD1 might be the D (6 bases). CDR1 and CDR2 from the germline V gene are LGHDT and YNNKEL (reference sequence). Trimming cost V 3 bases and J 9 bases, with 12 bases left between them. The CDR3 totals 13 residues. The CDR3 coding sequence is TGTGCCAGCAGCCAGCAGGGGATGGTTGAGCAGTTCTTC. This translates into CASSQQGMVEQFF.

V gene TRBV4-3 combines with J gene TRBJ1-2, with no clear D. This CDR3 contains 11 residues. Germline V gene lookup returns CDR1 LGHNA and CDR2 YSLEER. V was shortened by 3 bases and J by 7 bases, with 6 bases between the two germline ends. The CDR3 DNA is TGCGCCAGCAGCCATAGGTCTGGCTACACCTTC. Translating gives CASSHRSGYTF.

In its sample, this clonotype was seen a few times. The CDR3 is CASSPGQPPEQYF. In DNA form, the CDR3 reads TGTGCCAGCAGCCCGGGACAGCCTCCCGAGCAGTACTTC. The chain recombines TRBV12-3 or TRBV12-4 with TRBJ2-7, with 7 bases aligning to TRBD1. This CDR3 is 13 amino acids long. The V gene end was trimmed by 6 bases and the J gene end by 6 bases; junction bases not matched to a gene: 8.

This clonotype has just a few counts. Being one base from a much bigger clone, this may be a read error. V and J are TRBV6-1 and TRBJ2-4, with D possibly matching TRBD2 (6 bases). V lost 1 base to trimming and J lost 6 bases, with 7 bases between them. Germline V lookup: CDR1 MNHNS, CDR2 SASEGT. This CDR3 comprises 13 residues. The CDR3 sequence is CASSEVGGNIQYF. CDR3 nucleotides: TGTGCCAGCAGTGAAGTGGGGGGAAACATTCAGTACTTC.

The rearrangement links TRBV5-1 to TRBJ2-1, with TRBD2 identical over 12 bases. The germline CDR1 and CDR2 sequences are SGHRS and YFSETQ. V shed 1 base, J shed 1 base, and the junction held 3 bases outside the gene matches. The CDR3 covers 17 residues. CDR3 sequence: CASSLSSGRGSYNEQFF. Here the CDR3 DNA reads TGCGCCAGCAGCTTGTCTAGCGGGAGGGGGTCCTACAATGAGCAGTTCTTC.

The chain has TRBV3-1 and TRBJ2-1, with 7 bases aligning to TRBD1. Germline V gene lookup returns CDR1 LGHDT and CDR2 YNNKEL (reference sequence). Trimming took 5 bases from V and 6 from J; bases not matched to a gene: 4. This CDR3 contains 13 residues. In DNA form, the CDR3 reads TGTGCCAGCAGCACCGGGACAGTCAATGAGCAGTTCTTC. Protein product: CASSTGTVNEQFF.

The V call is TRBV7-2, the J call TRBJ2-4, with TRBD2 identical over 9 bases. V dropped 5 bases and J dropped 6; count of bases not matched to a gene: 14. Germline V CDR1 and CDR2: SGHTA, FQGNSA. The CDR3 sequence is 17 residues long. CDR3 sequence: CASSPPGASGALNIQYF. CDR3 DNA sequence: TGTGCCAGCAGCCCCCCCGGGGCTAGCGGGGCCCTAAACATTCAGTACTTC.

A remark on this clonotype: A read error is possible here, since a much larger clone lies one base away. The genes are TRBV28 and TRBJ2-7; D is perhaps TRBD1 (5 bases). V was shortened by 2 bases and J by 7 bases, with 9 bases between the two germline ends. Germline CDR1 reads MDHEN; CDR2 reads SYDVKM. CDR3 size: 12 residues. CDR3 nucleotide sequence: TGTGCCAGCAGTTTACCATGGACAGAGCAGTACTTC. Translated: CASSLPWTEQYF.

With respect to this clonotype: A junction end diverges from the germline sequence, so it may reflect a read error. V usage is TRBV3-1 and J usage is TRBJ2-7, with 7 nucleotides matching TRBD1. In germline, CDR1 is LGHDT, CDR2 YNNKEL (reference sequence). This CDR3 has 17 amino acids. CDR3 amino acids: CASSQREQGQRSYERYF. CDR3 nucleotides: TGTGCCAGCAGCCAAAGGGAACAGGGACAGCGTTCCTACGAGCGGTACTTC.

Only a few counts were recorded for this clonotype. CDR3 amino acids: CASSLGSGTSSEKLFF. The CDR3 DNA sequence: TGTGCCAGCAGTTTAGGGAGTGGGACTTCAAGTGAAAAACTGTTTTTT. The rearrangement links TRBV28 to TRBJ1-4; weak D call: TRBD1 (5 bases). The germline CDR1 and CDR2 sequences are MDHEN and SYDVKM. V shed 2 bases and J shed 7 bases, with 17 bases lying between them. There are 16 residues in the CDR3.

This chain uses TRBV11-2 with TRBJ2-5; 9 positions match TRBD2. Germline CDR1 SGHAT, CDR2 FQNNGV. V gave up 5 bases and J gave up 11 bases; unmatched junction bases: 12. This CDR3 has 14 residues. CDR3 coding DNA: TGTGCCAGCAGCACACCCTCGGAGCGGGGGGCTCAGTACTTC. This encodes CASSTPSERGAQYF.

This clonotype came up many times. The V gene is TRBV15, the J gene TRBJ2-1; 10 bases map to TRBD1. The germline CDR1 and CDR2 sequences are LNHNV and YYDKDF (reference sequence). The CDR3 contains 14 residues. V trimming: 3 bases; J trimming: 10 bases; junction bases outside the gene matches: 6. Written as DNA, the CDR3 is TGTGCCACCAGCAGGGGACAGGGGTTCGACGAGCAGTTCTTC. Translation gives CATSRGQGFDEQFF. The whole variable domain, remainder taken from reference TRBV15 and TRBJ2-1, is DAMVIQNPRYQVTQFGKPVTLSCSQTLNHNVMYWYQQKSSQAPKLLFHYYDKDFNNEADTPDNFQSRRPNTSFCFLDIRSPGLGDTAMYLCATSRGQGFDEQFFGPGTRLTVL.

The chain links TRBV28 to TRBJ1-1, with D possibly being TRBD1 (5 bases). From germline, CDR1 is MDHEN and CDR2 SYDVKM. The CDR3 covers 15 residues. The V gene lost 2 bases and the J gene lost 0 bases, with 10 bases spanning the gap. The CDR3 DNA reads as TGTGCCAGCAGTTTAGTGGGGCTAATGAACACTGAAGCTTTCTTT. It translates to CASSLVGLMNTEAFF.